This T cell receptor beta chain stems from a study of cytomegalovirus exposure and HLA in healthy donors. Whole-study findings and limits: Most TCR sequences were uncommon, yet certain public TCRs appeared in many donors. As a later analysis revealed, most CMV-associated TCR beta chains appeared HLA-restricted.

With regard to this clone: Its matching antigen is unknown. This specimen includes other DNA sequences encoding the same CDR3.

Germline CDR1 reads MDHEN; CDR2 reads SYDVKM. Trimming took 5 bases from V and 8 from J, leaving 21 bases between them. The CDR3 sequence is 15 residues long. The PCR had 60 Vbeta and 13 Jbeta primers. Using immunoSEQ multiplex PCR, the repertoire was profiled, and TCRdb retains in-frame clones only, with some absent. The sample yields 150,000 to 200,000 clones, about 76% seen once. Sequencing was performed on PBMCs. The chain recombines TRBV28 with TRBJ1-2, with D maybe TRBD1 (6 bases). The sequence came from a woman in her forties or fifties in good health and CMV-seronegative. CDR3 amino acids: CASSPEAGGPSGYTF. CDR3 coding DNA: TGTGCCAGCAGTCCTGAAGCGGGGGGCCCCTCGGGCTACACCTTC.